These T cell receptor beta chains were read from a single sample in a study of blood T cell repertoires in COVID-19. Clones were read by immunoSEQ multiplex PCR, and TCRdb kept only the in-frame ones, dropping some. This table holds 140,000 or so clones, roughly 84% found once. Sequencing was done on a sample of peripheral blood. The source of these receptors is a human donor in a cohort sampled during active COVID-19. CDR3s include the opening cysteine and the closing phenylalanine or tryptophan. A D gene is named only where the DNA matches it firmly. The size of a clone is reported for some rows only, either as once, few or many, or as a class for expanded clones.

j_call v_call d_call clone_size cdr3_nt cdr3_aa
TRBJ2-1 TRBV28 NA NA TGTGCCAGCAGACACCAGGGGGGCGGGTACAATGAGCAGTTCTTC CASRHQGGGYNEQFF
TRBJ2-6 TRBV6-5 NA NA TGTGCCAGCAGTTACAGGAGTCCGAGGGCCAACGTCCTGACTTTC CASSYRSPRANVLTF
TRBJ2-5 TRBV2 NA NA TGTGCCAGCAGTGGACAGCCGCCTTCGGCCCAGTACTTC CASSGQPPSAQYF
TRBJ2-2 TRBV7-2 TRBD2 few TGTGCCAGCAGCCCCCGTGTCGCGGGGGCGAACACCGGGGAGCTGTTTTTT CASSPRVAGANTGELFF
TRBJ1-3 TRBV6-5 NA few TGTGCCAGCCGGGGGGGGCTTGGAAACACCATATATTTT CASRGGLGNTIYF
TRBJ1-2 TRBV15 NA NA TGTGCCACCAGCAGGGGGGGAAAGACTAACTATGGCTACACCTTC CATSRGGKTNYGYTF
TRBJ2-7 TRBV3-1/TRBV3-2 NA NA TGTGCCAGCAGCCAAGATCTAACGGAGACGTACGAGCAGTACTTC CASSQDLTETYEQYF
TRBJ1-2 TRBV5-1 NA NA TGCGCCAGCAGCCCCTCGAGGGCAGCTAACTATGGCTACACCTTC CASSPSRAANYGYTF
TRBJ2-5 TRBV11-2 NA NA TGTGCCAGCAGCTTACAGGAAACCCAGTACTTC CASSLQETQYF
TRBJ2-3 TRBV3-1/TRBV3-2 NA NA TGTGCCAGCAGCCCCCCACAAAGCACAGATACGCAGTATTTT CASSPPQSTDTQYF
TRBJ2-2 TRBV5-4 NA NA TGTGCCAGCAGCTTGGCATCGAACACCGGGGAGCTGTTTTTT CASSLASNTGELFF
TRBJ1-1 TRBV19 NA NA TGTGCCAGTAGTATCAGAAGGGAGGCTGAAGCTTTCTTT CASSIRREAEAFF
TRBJ1-1 TRBV12-5 TRBD1 NA TGTGCTAGTGGCCCGACAGGGCCAACATTCATGAACACTGAAGCTTTCTTT CASGPTGPTFMNTEAFF
TRBJ1-1 TRBV9 NA NA TGTGCCAGCAGCGTAGATCTAGGGGCAGGGAACACTGAAGCTTTCTTT CASSVDLGAGNTEAFF
TRBJ2-7 TRBV7-8 NA NA TGTGCCAGCAGCTTAGCCGCGGGTAGCGGCCTTTACGAGCAGTACTTC CASSLAAGSGLYEQYF
TRBJ1-1 TRBV6-5 NA NA TGTGCCAGCAGGAACTCAGGGAACACTGAAGCTTTCTTT CASRNSGNTEAFF
TRBJ1-6 TRBV7-3 TRBD1 NA TGTGCCAGCAGCTTATGGGGACAGGGGATTGCACCCCTCCACTTT CASSLWGQGIAPLHF